Below, one T cell receptor beta chain is given with its context. MiXCR was run by TCRdb on the reads, yielding one entry per CDR3 protein. The sample holds 200,000 to 300,000 distinct CDR3 sequences, roughly an eighth seen once. This sample is part of a study of T cell repertoires in cytomegalovirus infection. This clonotype originated in a human donor in good health (CMV status not recorded). Some clones in this sample may be carry-over from other donors' samples. Sequenced input: PBMCs.

The CDR3 region is CSVEPSGADTQYF. The CDR3 region has the DNA TGCAGCGTTGAGCCCTCGGGGGCAGATACGCAGTATTTT. The chain couples TRBV29-1 to TRBJ2-3, with TRBD2 as a possible D gene (6 bases). The CDR3 totals 13 residues. Trimming removed 3 bases at V and 4 bases at J, with 11 bases between. Germline CDR1 reads SQVTM; CDR2 reads ANQGSEA.